This paragraph reports one T cell receptor beta chain. Antigen specificity is unknown. Germline V gene sequence: CDR1 SGHAT, CDR2 FQNNGV. V was shortened by 2 bases and J by 6 bases, with 7 bases between the two germline ends. The CDR3 loop spans 12 amino acids. This record belongs to a study of CD8+ T cells in alopecia areata. Looking at the study overall: Oral tofacitinib (5 to 10 mg twice daily) was administered to treated patients. Study results and caveats: For lesional scalp, especially alopecia totalis/universalis, clonality was higher than in normal scalp. Alphabeta T cells residing in normal skin are also sequenced in scalp samples.

Those with alopecia areata gave lesional scalp punch biopsies and peripheral blood. cDNA reverse transcribed from extracted RNA served as the sequencing template. Clones were sequenced by immunoSEQ multiplex PCR, and TCRdb holds only the in-frame ones, with some missing. The table records 200,000 to 250,000 clones, roughly 57% of them present only once. The sequences come from CD4+ T cells sorted from blood, collected at week 0. The receptor comes from a human donor with alopecia areata. The gene calls are TRBV11-2 and TRBJ1-1, with a tentative D call TRBD1 (5 bases). The DNA for the CDR3 is TGTGCCAGCAGCTTAAGCAGGGCTGAAGCTTTCTTT. This codes for CASSLSRAEAFF.